The 10 T cell receptor beta chains presented below share a single source sample, sequenced in a study of cytomegalovirus exposure and HLA in healthy donors. Both 60 Vbeta primers and 13 Jbeta primers went into the PCR. Measured with immunoSEQ multiplex PCR; TCRdb has only the in-frame clones, and not every one. The sample totals some 76,000 clones. Sequencing was performed on PBMCs. The source of these receptors is a boy younger than 18 in good health and CMV-seronegative.

The chain recombines TRBV7-8 with TRBJ2-7; 13 bases agree with TRBD2. The V segment lost 1 base and the J segment 4 bases; nucleotides outside the gene matches: 10. This CDR3 is built from 18 residues. CDR1 SGHVS and CDR2 FQNEAQ come from the germline V gene. The CDR3 bases are TGTGCCAGCAGCTTAGATCTCGGACTAGCGGGAGTTCTTTACGAGCAGTACTTC. Encoded protein: CASSLDLGLAGVLYEQYF.

This chain uses TRBV6-1 with TRBJ1-2; TRBD1 matches at 7 bases. J lost 4 bases, V lost 4 bases, and 9 bases had no gene match. The germline CDR1 and CDR2 sequences are MNHNS and SASEGT. The CDR3 spans 15 residues. The CDR3 bases are TGTGCCAGCAGTGTAATTGGGACAGACATCTATGGCTACACCTTC. Translating gives CASSVIGTDIYGYTF.

The V call is TRBV7-9, the J call TRBJ1-6, with D unresolved. V lost 4 bases to trimming and J lost 7 bases, with 20 bases between them. The CDR3 totals 17 residues. Germline V gives CDR1 SEHNR, CDR2 FQNEAQ (reference sequence). For the CDR3, the DNA is TGTGCCAGCAGCTACCTGAGGGAGGAGGCTGGAAATTCACCCCTCCACTTT. It specifies CASSYLREEAGNSPLHF.

This chain uses TRBV7-9 with TRBJ2-1, with TRBD2 matching over 7 bases. V lost 3 bases and J lost 7; bases outside the gene matches: 15. This CDR3 is 17 amino acids long. Germline V gene sequence: CDR1 SEHNR, CDR2 FQNEAQ (reference sequence). The CDR3: CASSFNPSGYPENEQFF. The CDR3 coding sequence is TGTGCCAGCAGCTTCAATCCTAGCGGCTATCCGGAGAATGAGCAGTTCTTC.

The chain joins TRBV29-1 to TRBJ2-1; D not certain. Germline CDR1 and CDR2: SQVTM and ANQGSEA. V dropped 4 bases and J dropped 0 bases, with 7 bases sitting between them. This CDR3 is 13 amino acids long. CDR3 sequence reads: CSVGLDSYNEQFF. The CDR3 coding sequence is TGCAGCGTTGGACTTGACTCCTACAATGAGCAGTTCTTC.

In DNA form, the CDR3 reads TGTGCCAGCAGCCCCCAACCGGGGAGCTCCTACGAGCAGTACTTC. Translated, it gives CASSPQPGSSYEQYF. The rearrangement joins TRBV7-2 to TRBJ2-7; D perhaps matches TRBD2 (5 bases). Germline CDR1 SGHTA, CDR2 FQGNSA. Trimming removed 5 bases from V and 0 bases from J, with 14 bases in between. The CDR3 runs 15 residues. The variable domain in full, completed from reference TRBV7-2 and TRBJ2-7, reads GAGVSQSPSNKVTEKGKDVELRCDPISGHTALYWYRQSLGQGLEFLIYFQGNSAPDKSGLPSDRFSAERTGGSVSTLTIQRTQQEDSAVYLCASSPQPGSSYEQYFGPGTRLTVT.

The chain combines TRBV18 with TRBJ1-2, with TRBD1 matching 9 bases. V lost 2 bases, J lost 4 bases, and 11 bases stayed unmatched. CDR1 and CDR2 from the germline V gene are KGHSH and LQKENI. The CDR3 covers 17 residues. The CDR3 nucleotides read TGTGCCAGCTCACCATCGATAGTTGGGACAGGGATCTATGGCTACACCTTC. Translation gives CASSPSIVGTGIYGYTF.

The J gene is TRBJ2-7, the V gene TRBV19, with 13 bases matching TRBD2. CDR1 is LNHDA and CDR2 is SQIVND in the germline V gene (reference sequence). The CDR3 consists of 16 residues. V gave up 10 bases and J gave up 4 bases; unmatched junction bases: 13. DNA for the CDR3: TGTGCCACGGGGACTAGCGGGAACCTCCGAAGGTACGAGCAGTACTTC. Residues: CATGTSGNLRRYEQYF. Full variable domain (rest looked up from reference TRBV19 and TRBJ2-7): DGGITQSPKYLFRKEGQNVTLSCEQNLNHDAMYWYRQDPGQGLRLIYYSQIVNDFQKGDIAEGYSVSREKKESFPLTVTSAQKNPTAFYLCATGTSGNLRRYEQYFGPGTRLTVT.

The chain joins TRBV5-1 to TRBJ1-1, with D perhaps matching TRBD1 (5 bases). The CDR3 has 14 residues. Germline assignment: CDR1 SGHRS and CDR2 YFSETQ. V shed 4 bases and J shed 0 bases, with 10 bases lying between them. The CDR3 sequence: CASSPGLMNTEAFF. In nucleotides, the CDR3 is TGCGCCAGCAGCCCGGGACTGATGAACACTGAAGCTTTCTTT.

The chain has TRBV7-9 and TRBJ1-1; the D is unclear. CDR3 length equals 11 residues. The V end was cut by 5 bases, the J end by 6 bases, with 7 bases between. Germline V gene sequence: CDR1 SEHNR, CDR2 FQNEAQ (reference sequence). CDR3 amino acids: CASSRQSEAFF. The CDR3 coding sequence is TGTGCCAGCAGCCGCCAGTCTGAAGCTTTCTTT.